These 14 T cell receptor beta chains originate from one sample sequenced in a study of T cells in Graves' hyperthyroidism and ophthalmopathy. Authors of the study amplified TCR beta CDR3 regions from RNA transcripts. The HTBI primer set was used in a first-round RT-PCR of the TCR CDR3. TCRdb independently ran MiXCR on the multiplex PCR reads; one entry per CDR3 protein. Of some 510,000 distinct CDR3 sequences in the sample, about a fifth were seen once. The sequencing input was blood. These receptor sequences come from a man younger than 30 with Graves' hyperthyroidism.

The table lists this clonotype with many counts. The rearrangement uses TRBV12-3 or TRBV12-4 and TRBJ2-7; D possibly corresponds to TRBD1 (6 bases). The V gene lost 5 bases and the J gene lost 1 base, with 12 bases spanning the gap. CDR3 size: 14 residues. The CDR3: CASSRSDSSYEQYF. As DNA, the CDR3 is TGTGCCAGCAGTCGATCGGACAGTTCCTACGAGCAGTACTTC.

This clonotype was recorded at least ten times. This chain uses TRBV29-1 with TRBJ2-7; D ambiguous. The CDR3 has 11 residues. Between the trimmed V and J ends, which lost 5 bases and 2 bases, there was a span of 7 bases. The V gene's germline CDR1 is SQVTM and CDR2 ANQGSEA. The CDR3: CSVLRAYEQYF. The CDR3 nucleotides read TGCAGCGTTCTCCGAGCCTACGAGCAGTACTTC.

This clonotype was detected many times. The CDR3 protein is CASSFNGETQYF. CDR3 bases: TGTGCCAGCAGTTTTAATGGAGAGACCCAGTACTTC. This chain links TRBV12-3 or TRBV12-4 with TRBJ2-5; D is unclear. Trimming pared 3 bases from V and 4 bases from J, leaving 6 bases between. This CDR3 is 12 amino acids long.

This clonotype occurred many times. The chain combines TRBV6-1 with TRBJ2-6; D is possibly TRBD1 (5 bases). Trimming cost V 2 bases and J 1 base, with 15 bases left between them. The germline V gene encodes CDR1 MNHNS and CDR2 SASEGT. The CDR3 has 18 amino acids. CDR3 amino acids: CASSERIRAMSGANVLTF. The CDR3 DNA is TGTGCCAGCAGTGAAAGAATCAGGGCGATGTCTGGGGCCAACGTCCTGACTTTC.

In its sample, this clonotype was seen a few times. The chain combines TRBV2 with TRBJ2-3, with 9 bases aligning to TRBD2. The CDR3 loop spans 14 amino acids. Germline values: CDR1 SNHLY, CDR2 FYNNEI. The J segment lost 5 bases and the V segment lost 7 bases, leaving 7 bases of the junction unmatched. The CDR3 region is CASNRAGGVDTQYF. The DNA of the CDR3 is TGTGCCAGCAACCGGGCGGGGGGGGTAGATACGCAGTATTTT.

This clonotype was picked up a small number of times. At one boundary the junction diverges from the germline segment, which might be a read error. CDR3 amino acids: CASSLERPKNIKYF. The DNA of the CDR3 is TGCGCCAGCAGCTTGGAGAGACCCAAAAACATTAAGTACTTC. The chain uses TRBV5-1 and TRBJ2-4; no definite D call. Germline V lookup: CDR1 SGHRS, CDR2 YFSETQ. This CDR3 is 14 amino acids long. The full variable domain, completed using reference TRBV5-1 and TRBJ2-4, is KAGVTQTPRYLIKTRGQQVTLSCSPISGHRSVSWYQQTPGQGLQFLFEYFSETQRNKGNFPGRFSGRQFSNSRSEMNVSTLELGDSALYLCASSLERPKNIKYFGAGTRLSVL.

This clonotype was seen ten or more times. The chain couples TRBV28 to TRBJ2-7; 7 nucleotides match TRBD1. This CDR3 comprises 15 residues. The V gene's germline CDR1 is MDHEN and CDR2 SYDVKM. V shed 0 bases, J shed 0 bases, and the junction held 2 bases outside the gene matches. CDR3 bases: TGTGCCAGCAGTTTATGGACAGGGAGCTCCTACGAGCAGTACTTC. Its protein product is CASSLWTGSSYEQYF.

There are many counts of this clonotype. The chain employs TRBV7-9 and TRBJ1-1, with unresolved D. V lost 4 bases, J lost 1 base, and 13 bases lay in between. The length of the CDR3 is 15 residues. CDR1 and CDR2 (germline): SEHNR, FQNEAQ (reference sequence). CDR3 coding DNA: TGTGCCAGCAGCTCAAACCAGGAGGGGAACACTGAAGCTTTCTTT. Its translation: CASSSNQEGNTEAFF.

This clonotype was seen many times. The rearrangement joins TRBV11-1 to TRBJ1-2; 9 bases agree with TRBD1. There are 14 residues in the CDR3. Germline trimming cut 5 bases from V and 7 bases from J; bases unmatched to any gene: 8. CDR1 and CDR2 from the germline V gene are SGHAT and FQDESV (reference sequence). The DNA of the CDR3 is TGTGCCAGCAGCACCCGGGACAGGGTTTCTGGCTACACCTTC. The encoded protein is CASSTRDRVSGYTF.

This clonotype was observed many times. The CDR3 here is CASSLGQGAVETQYF. CDR3 nucleotides: TGTGCCAGCAGCCTCGGACAGGGGGCGGTTGAGACCCAGTACTTC. The rearrangement joins TRBV3-1 to TRBJ2-5; 11 bases align to TRBD1. V was clipped by 4 bases and J by 5 bases; unmatched bases: 6. From germline, CDR1 is LGHDT and CDR2 YNNKEL (reference sequence). This CDR3 region has 15 residues.

This clonotype was observed many times. The V gene is TRBV6-4, the J gene TRBJ2-6; D is perhaps TRBD2 (6 bases). Deletions cut 5 bases from V and 2 bases from J, with 16 bases between. Germline lookup yields CDR1 MRHNA and CDR2 SNTAGT. CDR3 size: 17 residues. The CDR3 sequence is CASSPGRGIAGANVLTF. For the CDR3, the DNA is TGTGCCAGCAGTCCCGGGCGGGGAATAGCTGGGGCCAACGTCCTGACTTTC.

In its sample, this clonotype was seen many times. V is TRBV20-1 and J is TRBJ1-2; D not certain. CDR1 is DFQATT and CDR2 is SNEGSKA in the germline V gene (reference sequence). The CDR3 is 13 amino acids. With 0 bases removed from V and 4 bases from J, the gap between germline ends came to 9 bases. This chain's CDR3 is CSARDSASYGYTF. DNA for the CDR3: TGCAGTGCTAGAGATAGCGCCAGCTATGGCTACACCTTC.

This clonotype was counted ten times or more. This chain connects TRBV7-8 to TRBJ2-6; tentative D call: TRBD1 (5 bases). Per germline, CDR1 SGHVS and CDR2 FQNEAQ. The length of the CDR3 is 16 residues. V dropped 5 bases and J dropped 0 bases, with 11 bases sitting between them. CDR3: CASSSYRFSGANVLTF. DNA of the CDR3: TGTGCCAGCAGCAGCTACAGGTTCTCTGGGGCCAACGTCCTGACTTTC.

The genes are TRBV2 and TRBJ2-7; possible D gene TRBD2, 5 bases. The V gene lost 0 bases and the J gene lost 1 base, with 10 bases spanning the gap. This CDR3 is 15 amino acids long. Germline CDR1 is SNHLY and CDR2 is FYNNEI. The CDR3 here is CASSEAASKSYEQYF. The CDR3 DNA reads TGTGCCAGCAGTGAAGCGGCTAGCAAGTCCTACGAGCAGTACTTC.